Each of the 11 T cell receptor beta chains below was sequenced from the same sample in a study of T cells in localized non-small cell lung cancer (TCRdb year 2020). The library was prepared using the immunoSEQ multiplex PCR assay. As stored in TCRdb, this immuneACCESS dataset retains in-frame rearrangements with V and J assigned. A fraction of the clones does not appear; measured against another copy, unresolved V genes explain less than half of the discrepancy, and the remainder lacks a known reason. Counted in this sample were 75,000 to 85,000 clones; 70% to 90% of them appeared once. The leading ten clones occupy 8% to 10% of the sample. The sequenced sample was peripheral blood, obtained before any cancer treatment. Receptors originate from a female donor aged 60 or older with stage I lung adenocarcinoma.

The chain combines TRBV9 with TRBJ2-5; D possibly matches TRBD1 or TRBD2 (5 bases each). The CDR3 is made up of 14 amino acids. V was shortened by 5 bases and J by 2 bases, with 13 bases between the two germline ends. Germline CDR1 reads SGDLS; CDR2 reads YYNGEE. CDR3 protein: CASSHPGRQETQYF. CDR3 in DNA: TGTGCCAGCAGTCATCCGGGGCGGCAAGAGACCCAGTACTTC. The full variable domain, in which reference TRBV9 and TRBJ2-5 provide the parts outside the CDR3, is DSGVTQTPKHLITATGQRVTLRCSPRSGDLSVYWYQQSLDQGLQFLIQYYNGEERAKGNILERFSAQQFPDLHSELNLSSLELGDSALYFCASSHPGRQETQYFGPGTRLLVL.

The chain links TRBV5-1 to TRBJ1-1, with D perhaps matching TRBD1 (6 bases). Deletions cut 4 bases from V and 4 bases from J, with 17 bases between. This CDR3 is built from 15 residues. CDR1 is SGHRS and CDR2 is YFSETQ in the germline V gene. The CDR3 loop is CASSPRQVDGTEAFF. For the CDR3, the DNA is TGCGCCAGCAGCCCCCGACAGGTTGATGGCACTGAAGCTTTCTTT.

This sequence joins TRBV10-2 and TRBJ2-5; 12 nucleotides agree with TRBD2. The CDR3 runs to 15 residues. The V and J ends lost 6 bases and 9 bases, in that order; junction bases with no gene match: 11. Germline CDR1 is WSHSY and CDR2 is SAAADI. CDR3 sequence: CASSPRLAGEAAQYF. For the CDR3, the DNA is TGCGCCAGCAGCCCTAGACTAGCGGGAGAGGCGGCCCAGTACTTC.

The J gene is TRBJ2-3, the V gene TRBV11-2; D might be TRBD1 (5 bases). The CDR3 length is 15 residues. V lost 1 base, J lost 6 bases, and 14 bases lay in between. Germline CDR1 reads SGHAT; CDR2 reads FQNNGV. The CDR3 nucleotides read TGTGCCAGCAGCTTAGTGCAGGGTGCGGCTGATACGCAGTATTTT. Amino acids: CASSLVQGAADTQYF.

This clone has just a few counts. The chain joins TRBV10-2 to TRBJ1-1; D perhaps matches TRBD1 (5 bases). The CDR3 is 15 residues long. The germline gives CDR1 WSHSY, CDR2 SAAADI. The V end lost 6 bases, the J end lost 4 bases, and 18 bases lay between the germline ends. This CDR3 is CASSPRRGEFTEAFF. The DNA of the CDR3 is TGCGCCAGCAGCCCAAGGAGAGGGGAGTTCACTGAAGCTTTCTTT.

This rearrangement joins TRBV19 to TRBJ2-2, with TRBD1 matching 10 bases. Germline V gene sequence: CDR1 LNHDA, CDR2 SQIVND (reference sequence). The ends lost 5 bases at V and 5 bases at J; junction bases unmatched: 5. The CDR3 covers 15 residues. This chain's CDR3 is CASSYPGQGTGELFF. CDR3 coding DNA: TGTGCCAGTAGTTACCCGGGACAGGGGACCGGGGAGCTGTTTTTT.

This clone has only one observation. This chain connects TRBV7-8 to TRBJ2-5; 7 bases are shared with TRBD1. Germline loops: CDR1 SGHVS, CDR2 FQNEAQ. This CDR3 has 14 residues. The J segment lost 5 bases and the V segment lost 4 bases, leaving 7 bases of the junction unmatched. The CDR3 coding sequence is TGTGCCAGCAGCTCCGCCAGGGGGTCGGAGACCCAGTACTTC. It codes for CASSSARGSETQYF.

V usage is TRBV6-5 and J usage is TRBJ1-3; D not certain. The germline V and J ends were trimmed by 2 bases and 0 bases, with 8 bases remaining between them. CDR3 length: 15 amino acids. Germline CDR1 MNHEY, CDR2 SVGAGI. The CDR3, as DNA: TGTGCCAGCAGTTACCTCCCTTTCTCTGGAAACACCATATATTTT. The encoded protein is CASSYLPFSGNTIYF.

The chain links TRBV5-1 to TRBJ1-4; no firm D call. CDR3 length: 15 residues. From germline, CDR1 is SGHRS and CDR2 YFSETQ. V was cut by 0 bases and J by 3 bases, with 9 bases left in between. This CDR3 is CASSLGEAANEKLFF. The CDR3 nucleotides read TGCGCCAGCAGCTTGGGGGAGGCGGCTAATGAAAAACTGTTTTTT.

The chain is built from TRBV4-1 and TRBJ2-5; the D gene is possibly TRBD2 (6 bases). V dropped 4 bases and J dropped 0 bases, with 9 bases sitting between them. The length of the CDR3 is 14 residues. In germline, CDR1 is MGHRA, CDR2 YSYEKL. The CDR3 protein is CASSRKRDQETQYF. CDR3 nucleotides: TGCGCCAGCAGCCGTAAGCGGGACCAAGAGACCCAGTACTTC.

The CDR3 DNA is TGTGCCAGCAGCGCGGGACTAGCGGCAGAGACCCAGTACTTC. Translated, it gives CASSAGLAAETQYF. The V gene is TRBV9, the J gene TRBJ2-5, with 11 bases fitting TRBD2. Per the germline V gene, CDR1 is SGDLS and CDR2 is YYNGEE. The junction had 2 bases not matched to a gene; V was cut back by 3 bases and J by 4 bases. The CDR3 loop spans 14 amino acids.